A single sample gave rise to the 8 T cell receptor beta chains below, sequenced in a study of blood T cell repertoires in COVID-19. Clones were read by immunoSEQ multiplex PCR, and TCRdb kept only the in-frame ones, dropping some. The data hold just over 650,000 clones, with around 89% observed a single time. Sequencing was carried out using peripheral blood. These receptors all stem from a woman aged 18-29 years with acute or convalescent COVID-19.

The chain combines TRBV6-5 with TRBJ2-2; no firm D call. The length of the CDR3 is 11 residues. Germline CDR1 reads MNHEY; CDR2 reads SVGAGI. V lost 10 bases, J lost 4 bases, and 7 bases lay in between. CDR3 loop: CAISSTGELFF. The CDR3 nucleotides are TGTGCCATCTCGAGCACCGGGGAGCTGTTTTTT.

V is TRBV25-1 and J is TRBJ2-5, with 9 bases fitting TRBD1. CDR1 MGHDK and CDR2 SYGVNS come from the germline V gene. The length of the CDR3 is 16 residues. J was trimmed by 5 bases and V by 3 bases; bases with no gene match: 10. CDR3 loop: CASSDLTGGGRETQYF. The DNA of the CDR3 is TGTGCCAGCAGTGATCTGACAGGGGGGGGCCGGGAGACCCAGTACTTC. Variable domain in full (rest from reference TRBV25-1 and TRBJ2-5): EADIYQTPRYLVIGTGKKITLECSQTMGHDKMYWYQQDPGMELHLIHYSYGVNSTEKGDLSSESTVSRIRTEHFPLTLESARPSHTSQYLCASSDLTGGGRETQYFGPGTRLLVL.

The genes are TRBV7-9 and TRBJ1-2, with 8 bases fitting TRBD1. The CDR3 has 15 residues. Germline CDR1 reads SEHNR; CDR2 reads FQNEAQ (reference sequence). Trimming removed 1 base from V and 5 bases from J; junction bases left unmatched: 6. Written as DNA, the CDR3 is TGTGCCAGCAGCTTAGGGGCAGGGGGCAAATATGGCTACACCTTC. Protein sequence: CASSLGAGGKYGYTF.

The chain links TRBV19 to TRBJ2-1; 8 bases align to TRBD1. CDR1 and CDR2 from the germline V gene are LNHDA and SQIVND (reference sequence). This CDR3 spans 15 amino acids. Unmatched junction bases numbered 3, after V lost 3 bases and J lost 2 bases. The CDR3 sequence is CASSIGQGPYNEQFF. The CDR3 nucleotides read TGTGCCAGTAGTATTGGACAGGGACCCTACAATGAGCAGTTCTTC.

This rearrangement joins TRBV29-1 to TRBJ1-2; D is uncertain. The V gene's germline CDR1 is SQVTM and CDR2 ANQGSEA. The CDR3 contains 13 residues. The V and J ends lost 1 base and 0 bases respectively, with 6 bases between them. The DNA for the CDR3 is TGCAGCGTTGAAGGAAGCGCTAACTATGGCTACACCTTC. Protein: CSVEGSANYGYTF.

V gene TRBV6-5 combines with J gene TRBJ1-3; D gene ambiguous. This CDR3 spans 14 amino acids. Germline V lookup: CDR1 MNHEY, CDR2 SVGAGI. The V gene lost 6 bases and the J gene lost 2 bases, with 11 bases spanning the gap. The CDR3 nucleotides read TGTGCCAGCAGAGAGGAATTTACTGGAAACACCATATATTTT. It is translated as CASREEFTGNTIYF.

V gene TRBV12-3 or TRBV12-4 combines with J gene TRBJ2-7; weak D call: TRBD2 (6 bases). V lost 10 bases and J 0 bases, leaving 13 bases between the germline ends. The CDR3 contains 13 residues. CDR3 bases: TGTGCCACTAGAGCGGGCGGCTCCTACGAGCAGTACTTC. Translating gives CATRAGGSYEQYF.

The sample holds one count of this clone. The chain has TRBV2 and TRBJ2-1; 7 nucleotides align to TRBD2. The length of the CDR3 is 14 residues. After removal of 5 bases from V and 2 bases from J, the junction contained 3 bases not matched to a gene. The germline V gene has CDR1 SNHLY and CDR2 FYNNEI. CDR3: CASSFRGAYNEQFF. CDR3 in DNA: TGTGCCAGCAGTTTCCGGGGGGCCTACAATGAGCAGTTCTTC. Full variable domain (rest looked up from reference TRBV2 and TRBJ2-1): EPEVTQTPSHQVTQMGQEVILRCVPISNHLYFYWYRQILGQKVEFLVSFYNNEISEKSEIFDDQFSVERPDGSNFTLKIRSTKLEDSAMYFCASSFRGAYNEQFFGPGTRLTVL.